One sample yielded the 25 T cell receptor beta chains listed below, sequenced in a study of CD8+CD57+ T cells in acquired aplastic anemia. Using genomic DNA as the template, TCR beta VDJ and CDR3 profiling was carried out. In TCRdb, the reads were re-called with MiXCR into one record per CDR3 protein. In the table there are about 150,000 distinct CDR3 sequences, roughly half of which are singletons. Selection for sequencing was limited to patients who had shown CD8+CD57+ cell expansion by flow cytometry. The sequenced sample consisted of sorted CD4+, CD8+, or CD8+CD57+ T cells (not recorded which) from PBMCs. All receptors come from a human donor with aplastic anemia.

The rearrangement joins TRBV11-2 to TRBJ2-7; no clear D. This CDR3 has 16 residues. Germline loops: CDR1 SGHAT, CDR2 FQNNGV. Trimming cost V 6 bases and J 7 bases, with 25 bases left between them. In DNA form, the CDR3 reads TGTGCCAGCAGTGAAGAGGAAGGTAGCCCCTCTTGGGAGCAGTACTTC. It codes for CASSEEEGSPSWEQYF.

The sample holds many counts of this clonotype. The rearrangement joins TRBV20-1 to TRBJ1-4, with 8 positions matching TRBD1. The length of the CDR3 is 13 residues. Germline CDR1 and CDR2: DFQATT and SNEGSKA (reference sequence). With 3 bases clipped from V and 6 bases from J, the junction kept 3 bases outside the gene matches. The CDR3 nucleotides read TGCAGTGCTAGTGCGGACAGGGATGAAAAACTGTTTTTT. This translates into CSASADRDEKLFF.

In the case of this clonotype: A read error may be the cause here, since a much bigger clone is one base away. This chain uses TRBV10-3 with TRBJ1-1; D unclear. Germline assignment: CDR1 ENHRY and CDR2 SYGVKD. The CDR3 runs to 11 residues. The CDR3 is CAISGSRGALF. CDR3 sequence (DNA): TGTGCCATCAGTGGAAGTCGAGGAGCTCTCTTT.

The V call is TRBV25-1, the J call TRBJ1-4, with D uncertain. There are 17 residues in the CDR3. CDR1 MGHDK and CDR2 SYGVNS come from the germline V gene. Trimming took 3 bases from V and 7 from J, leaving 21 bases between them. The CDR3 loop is CASSDHGEGGLAEKLFF. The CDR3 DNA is TGTGCCAGCAGTGATCACGGGGAAGGAGGGTTAGCTGAAAAACTGTTTTTT.

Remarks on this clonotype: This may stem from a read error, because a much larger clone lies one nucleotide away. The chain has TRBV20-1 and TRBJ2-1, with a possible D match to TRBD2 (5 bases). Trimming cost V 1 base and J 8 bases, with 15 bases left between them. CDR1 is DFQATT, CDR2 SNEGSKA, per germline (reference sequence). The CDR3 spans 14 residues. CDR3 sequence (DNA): TGCAGTGCTAGAGGTGGCCGGGGTATGGATGAGCAGTTCTTC. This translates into CSARGGRGMDEQFF.

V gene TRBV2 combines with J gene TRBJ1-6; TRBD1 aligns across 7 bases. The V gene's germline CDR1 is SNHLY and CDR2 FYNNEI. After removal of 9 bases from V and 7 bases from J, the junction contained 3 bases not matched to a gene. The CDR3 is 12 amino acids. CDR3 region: CASTTGNSPLHF. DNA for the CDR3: TGTGCCAGTACGACAGGGAATTCACCCCTCCACTTT.

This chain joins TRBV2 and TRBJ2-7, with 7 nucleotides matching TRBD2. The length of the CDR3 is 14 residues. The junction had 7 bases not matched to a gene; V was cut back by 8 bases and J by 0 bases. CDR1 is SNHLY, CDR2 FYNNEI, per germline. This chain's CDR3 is CASRDYVSSYEQYF. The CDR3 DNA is TGTGCCAGCCGGGACTACGTGAGCTCCTACGAGCAGTACTTC.

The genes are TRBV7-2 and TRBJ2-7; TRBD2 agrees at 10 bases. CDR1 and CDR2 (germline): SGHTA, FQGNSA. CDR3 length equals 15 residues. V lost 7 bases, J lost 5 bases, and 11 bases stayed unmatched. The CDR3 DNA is TGTGCCAGCACCCCGACCGGGACTAGCGTGAACGAGCAGTACTTC. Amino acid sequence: CASTPTGTSVNEQYF.

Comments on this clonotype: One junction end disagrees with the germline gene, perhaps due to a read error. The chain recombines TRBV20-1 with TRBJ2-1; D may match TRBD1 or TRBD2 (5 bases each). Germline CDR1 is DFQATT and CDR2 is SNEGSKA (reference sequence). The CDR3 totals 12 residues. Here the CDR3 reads CTWGNAYNEQFF. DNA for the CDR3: TGTACGTGGGGGAATGCCTACAATGAGCAGTTCTTC.

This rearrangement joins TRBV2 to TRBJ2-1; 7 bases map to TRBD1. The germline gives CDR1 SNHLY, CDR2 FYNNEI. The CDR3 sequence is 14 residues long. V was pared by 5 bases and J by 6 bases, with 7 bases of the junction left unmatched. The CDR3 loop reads CASSWRGQANEQFF. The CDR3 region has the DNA TGTGCCAGCAGTTGGCGCGGACAGGCCAATGAGCAGTTCTTC.

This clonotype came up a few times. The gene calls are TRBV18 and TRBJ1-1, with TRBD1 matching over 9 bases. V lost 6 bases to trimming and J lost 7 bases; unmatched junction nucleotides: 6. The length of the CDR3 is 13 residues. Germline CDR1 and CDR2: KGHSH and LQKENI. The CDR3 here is CASSLDRGGEAFF. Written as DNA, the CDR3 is TGTGCCAGCTCGCTGGACAGGGGTGGTGAAGCTTTCTTT.

This CDR3 reads CSVVGTAYTPYEQYF. The CDR3 DNA reads as TGCAGCGTTGTGGGGACGGCGTATACACCCTACGAGCAGTACTTC. The chain combines TRBV29-1 with TRBJ2-7, with D perhaps TRBD1 or TRBD2 (5 bases each). V shed 4 bases and J shed 2 bases, with 18 bases lying between them. Germline V lookup: CDR1 SQVTM, CDR2 ANQGSEA. The CDR3 has 15 amino acids.

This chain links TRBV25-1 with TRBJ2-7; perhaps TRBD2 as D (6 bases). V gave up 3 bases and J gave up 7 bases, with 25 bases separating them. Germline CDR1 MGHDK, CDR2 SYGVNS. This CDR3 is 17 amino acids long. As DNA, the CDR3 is TGTGCCAGCAGTGATCTGGAGGGGTACACCGGGGAGAGAGAGCAGTACGTC. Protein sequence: CASSDLEGYTGEREQYV.

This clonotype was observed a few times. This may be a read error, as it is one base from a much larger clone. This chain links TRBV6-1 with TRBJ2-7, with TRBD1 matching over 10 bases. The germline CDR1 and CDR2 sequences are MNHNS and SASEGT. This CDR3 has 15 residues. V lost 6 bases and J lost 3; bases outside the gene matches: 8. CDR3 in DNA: TGTGCCAGCAGATCACCGGGACAGGGGAGCTACGAGCAGTACGTC. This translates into CASRSPGQGSYEQYV.

The CDR3 coding sequence is TGTGCCACCAGTGATTTGCAAAGGACAGGGAGCGATACGCAGTATTTT. Protein: CATSDLQRTGSDTQYF. J is TRBJ2-3 and V is TRBV24-1, with 8 bases matching TRBD1. Germline loops: CDR1 KGHDR, CDR2 SFDVKD. J was trimmed by 6 bases and V by 0 bases; bases with no gene match: 7. The CDR3 is 16 residues long.

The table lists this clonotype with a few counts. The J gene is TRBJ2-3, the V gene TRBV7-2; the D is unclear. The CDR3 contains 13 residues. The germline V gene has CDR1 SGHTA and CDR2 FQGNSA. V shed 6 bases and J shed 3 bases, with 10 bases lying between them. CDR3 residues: CASSSILTDTQYF. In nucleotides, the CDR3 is TGTGCCAGCAGTTCTATCCTTACAGATACGCAGTATTTT. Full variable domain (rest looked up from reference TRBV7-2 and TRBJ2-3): GAGVSQSPSNKVTEKGKDVELRCDPISGHTALYWYRQSLGQGLEFLIYFQGNSAPDKSGLPSDRFSAERTGGSVSTLTIQRTQQEDSAVYLCASSSILTDTQYFGPGTRLTVL.

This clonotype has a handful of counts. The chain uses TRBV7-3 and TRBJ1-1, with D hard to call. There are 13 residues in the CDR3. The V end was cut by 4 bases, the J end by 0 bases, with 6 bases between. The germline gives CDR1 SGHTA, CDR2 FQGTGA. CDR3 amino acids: CASSSTVNTEAFF. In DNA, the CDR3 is TGTGCCAGCAGCTCCACCGTGAACACTGAAGCTTTCTTT. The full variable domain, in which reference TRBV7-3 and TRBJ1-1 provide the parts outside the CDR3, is GAGVSQTPSNKVTEKGKYVELRCDPISGHTALYWYRQSLGQGPEFLIYFQGTGAADDSGLPNDRFFAVRPEGSVSTLKIQRTERGDSAVYLCASSSTVNTEAFFGQGTRLTVV.

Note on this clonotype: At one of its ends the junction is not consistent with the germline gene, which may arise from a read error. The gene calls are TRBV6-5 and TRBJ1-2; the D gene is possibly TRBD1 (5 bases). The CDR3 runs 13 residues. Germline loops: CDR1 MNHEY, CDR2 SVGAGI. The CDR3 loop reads CAISWDGGYGYTF. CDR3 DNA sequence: TGTGCCATCAGTTGGGACGGGGGTTATGGCTACACCTTC.

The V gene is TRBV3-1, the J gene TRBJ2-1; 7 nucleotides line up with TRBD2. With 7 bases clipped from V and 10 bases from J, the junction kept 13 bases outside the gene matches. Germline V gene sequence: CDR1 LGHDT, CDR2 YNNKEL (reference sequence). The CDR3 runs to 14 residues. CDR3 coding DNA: TGTGCCAGCACCATCCGGGGGGTGAGCAGCGAGCAGTTCTTC. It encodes CASTIRGVSSEQFF.

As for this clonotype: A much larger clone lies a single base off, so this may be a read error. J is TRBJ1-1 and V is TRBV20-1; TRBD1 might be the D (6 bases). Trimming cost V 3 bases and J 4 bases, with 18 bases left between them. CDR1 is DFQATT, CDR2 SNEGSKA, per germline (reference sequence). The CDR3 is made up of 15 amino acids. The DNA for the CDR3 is TGCAGTGCTAGTGAGTTAGGGGGTTTGGGCACTGAAGCTTTCTTT. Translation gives CSASELGGLGTEAFF.

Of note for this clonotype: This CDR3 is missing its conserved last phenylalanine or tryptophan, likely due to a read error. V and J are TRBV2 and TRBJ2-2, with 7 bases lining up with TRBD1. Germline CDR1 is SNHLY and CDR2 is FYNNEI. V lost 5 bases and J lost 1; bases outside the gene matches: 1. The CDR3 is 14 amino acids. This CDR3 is CASSSGGNTGELFL. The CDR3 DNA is TGTGCCAGCAGTTCAGGGGGGAACACCGGGGAGCTGTTTTTA.

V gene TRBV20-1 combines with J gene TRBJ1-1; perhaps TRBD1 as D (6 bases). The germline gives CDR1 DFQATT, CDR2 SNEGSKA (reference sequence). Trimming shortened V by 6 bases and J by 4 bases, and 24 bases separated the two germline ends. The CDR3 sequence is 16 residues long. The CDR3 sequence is CSAAQAGTRSGTEAFF. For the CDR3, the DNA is TGCAGTGCCGCACAGGCCGGGACAAGATCGGGCACTGAAGCTTTCTTT.

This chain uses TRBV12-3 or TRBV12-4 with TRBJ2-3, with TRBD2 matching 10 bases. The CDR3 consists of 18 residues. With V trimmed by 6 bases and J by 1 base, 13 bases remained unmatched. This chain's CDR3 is CASRRILGAGGRTDTQYF. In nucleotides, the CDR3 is TGTGCCAGCAGGCGTATCCTTGGAGCGGGGGGGCGCACAGATACGCAGTATTTT.

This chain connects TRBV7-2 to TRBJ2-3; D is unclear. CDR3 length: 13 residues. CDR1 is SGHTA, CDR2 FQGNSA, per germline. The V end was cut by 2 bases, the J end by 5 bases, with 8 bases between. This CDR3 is CASSLRGGDTQYF. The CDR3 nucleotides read TGTGCCAGCAGCTTAAGAGGCGGAGATACGCAGTATTTT.

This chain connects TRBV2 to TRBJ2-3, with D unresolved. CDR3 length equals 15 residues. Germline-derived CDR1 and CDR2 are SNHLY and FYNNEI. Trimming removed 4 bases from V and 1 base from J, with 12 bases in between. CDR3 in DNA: TGTGCCAGCAGTGCGGCTACTCCCGGCACAGATACGCAGTATTTT. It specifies CASSAATPGTDTQYF.